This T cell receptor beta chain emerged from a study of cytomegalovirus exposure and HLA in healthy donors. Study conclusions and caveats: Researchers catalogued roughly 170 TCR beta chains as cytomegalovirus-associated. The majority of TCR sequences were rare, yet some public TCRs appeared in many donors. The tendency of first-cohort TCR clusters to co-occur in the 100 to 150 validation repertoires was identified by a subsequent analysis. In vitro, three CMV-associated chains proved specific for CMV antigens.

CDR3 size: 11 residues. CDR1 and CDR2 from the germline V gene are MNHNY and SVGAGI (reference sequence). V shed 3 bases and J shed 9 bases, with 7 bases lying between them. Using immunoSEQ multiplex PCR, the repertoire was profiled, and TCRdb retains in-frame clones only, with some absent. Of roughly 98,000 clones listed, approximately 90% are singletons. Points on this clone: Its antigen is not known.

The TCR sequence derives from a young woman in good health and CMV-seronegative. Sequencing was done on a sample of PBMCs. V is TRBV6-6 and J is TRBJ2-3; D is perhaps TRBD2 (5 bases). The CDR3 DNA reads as TGTGCCAGCAGTTATGAGCGGACGCAGTATTTT. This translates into CASSYERTQYF.